Listed below are T cell receptor beta chains from one sample, sequenced in a study of blood T cell repertoires in COVID-19. Here immunoSEQ multiplex PCR was the method, and the copy in TCRdb shows in-frame clones only, minus some. In the table there are under 200,000 clones, 83% of which are singletons. Sequencing used peripheral blood. The receptors were sampled from a woman of 80 years or more with acute or convalescent COVID-19. CDR3s include the opening cysteine and the closing phenylalanine or tryptophan. Fields, in order: J gene, clone size, V gene, D gene, CDR3 protein, CDR3 DNA. A D gene is named only where the DNA matches it firmly. Not all rows give a size; the values are once, few, many and, for expanded clones, a class.

TRBJ2-1	.	TRBV4-1	TRBD2	CASSHDSGLAGDVSYNEQFF	TGCGCCAGCAGCCACGATTCGGGACTAGCGGGAGATGTATCCTACAATGAGCAGTTCTTC
TRBJ1-4	.	TRBV7-2	TRBD1	CASSPGTGQLEKLFF	TGTGCCAGCAGCCCGGGGACAGGCCAACTTGAAAAACTGTTTTTT
TRBJ2-2	.	TRBV29-1	.	CSVPGVANTGELFF	TGCAGCGTCCCGGGGGTAGCGAACACCGGGGAGCTGTTTTTT
TRBJ1-5	.	TRBV19	TRBD1	CASSPQTGVSNQPQHF	TGTGCCAGTAGTCCCCAGACAGGGGTTAGCAATCAGCCCCAGCATTTT
TRBJ2-2	.	TRBV5-1	.	CASSSNGQSGELFF	TGCGCCAGCAGCTCTAACGGACAGTCCGGGGAGCTGTTTTTT
TRBJ1-4	.	TRBV6-5	.	CASSQSGVEGEKLFF	TGTGCCAGCAGTCAATCAGGGGTTGAGGGTGAAAAACTGTTTTTT
TRBJ2-1	.	TRBV5-1	.	CASSLGQGIGNEQFF	TGCGCCAGCAGCTTGGGGCAGGGGATTGGCAATGAGCAGTTCTTC
TRBJ2-5	.	TRBV21-1	.	CASSGRERQETQYF	TGTGCCAGCAGTGGACGGGAGAGGCAAGAGACCCAGTACTTC
TRBJ2-1	.	TRBV5-6	TRBD2	CASSHSGASHEQFF	TGTGCCAGCAGCCATAGCGGGGCAAGCCATGAGCAGTTCTTC
TRBJ2-3	.	TRBV9	TRBD1	CASSGDRGIDTQYF	TGTGCCAGCAGCGGAGACAGGGGTATCGATACGCAGTATTTT
TRBJ1-3	.	TRBV2	.	CASREQGTRLSGNTIYF	TGTGCCAGCAGAGAACAGGGTACCAGGCTCTCTGGAAACACCATATATTTT
TRBJ1-4	.	TRBV5-1	TRBD1	CASSLDVAGGHEKLFF	TGCGCCAGCAGCTTGGATGTGGCAGGGGGACATGAAAAACTGTTTTTT
TRBJ1-1	few	TRBV6-2/TRBV6-3	.	CASSYIFFSSGENTEAFF	TGTGCCAGCAGTTATATCTTTTTTTCGTCAGGCGAAAACACTGAAGCTTTCTTT
TRBJ1-4	.	TRBV5-1	TRBD1	CASSLTGTGVTNEKLFF	TGCGCCAGCAGCTTGACCGGGACAGGGGTGACTAATGAAAAACTGTTTTTT
TRBJ2-7	.	TRBV9	.	CASSVGSGPSYEQYF	TGTGCCAGCAGCGTAGGTAGCGGCCCATCCTACGAGCAGTACTTC
TRBJ2-3	.	TRBV13	TRBD2	CASSEGRERIRQYF	TGTGCCAGCAGCGAGGGGCGGGAGCGGATAAGACAGTATTTT
TRBJ1-1	.	TRBV5-5	TRBD1	CASSPTGLFFEAFF	TGTGCCAGCAGCCCGACAGGGCTATTTTTTGAAGCTTTCTTT
TRBJ1-2	.	TRBV30	.	CAWSWPNGDRGYTF	TGTGCCTGGTCATGGCCCAACGGGGATCGTGGCTACACCTTC
TRBJ2-7	.	TRBV7-6	TRBD1	CASSKDRASSYEQYF	TGTGCCAGCAGCAAGGACAGGGCAAGCTCCTACGAGCAGTACTTC
TRBJ1-1	.	TRBV5-1	TRBD1	CASSAGQGSSEAFF	TGCGCCAGCAGCGCCGGACAGGGTTCGTCTGAAGCTTTCTTT
TRBJ1-1	.	TRBV19	TRBD1	CASSTGTGGTEAFF	TGTGCCAGTAGTACCGGGACAGGCGGCACTGAAGCTTTCTTT
TRBJ1-6	.	TRBV7-3	.	CASSSGTANSPLHF	TGTGCCAGCAGCTCCGGGACTGCCAATTCACCCCTCCACTTT
TRBJ1-6	.	TRBV5-1	.	CASSPVGGGGDSPLHF	TGCGCCAGCAGCCCCGTAGGTGGTGGCGGGGATTCACCCCTCCACTTT
TRBJ2-7	.	TRBV6-5	.	CASSSVVTTNTYEQYF	TGTGCCAGCAGTTCGGTTGTGACTACCAATACCTACGAGCAGTACTTC
TRBJ2-1	.	TRBV9	TRBD2	CASSESGRENEQFF	TGTGCCAGCAGCGAGAGCGGGAGGGAAAATGAGCAGTTCTTC
TRBJ2-1	few	TRBV11-2	.	CASSLSIGGNEQFF	TGTGCCAGCAGCTTATCTATCGGGGGCAATGAGCAGTTCTTC
TRBJ2-7	once	TRBV4-2	TRBD1	CASSQGYRGAYEQYF	TGTGCCAGCAGCCAAGGCTACAGGGGTGCCTACGAGCAGTACTTC
TRBJ2-7	.	TRBV25-1	.	CASSQRGSYEQYF	TGTGCCAGCAGCCAAAGGGGATCCTACGAGCAGTACTTC
TRBJ2-1	.	TRBV2	TRBD2	CASSPRAGGGDEQFF	TGTGCCAGCAGTCCCCGGGCGGGGGGGGGCGATGAGCAGTTCTTC
TRBJ1-1	few	TRBV25-1	TRBD1	CASSEMGFGQGLTEAFF	TGTGCCAGCAGTGAAATGGGATTTGGACAGGGATTGACTGAAGCTTTCTTT
TRBJ1-3	.	TRBV19	TRBD1	CASSPSLGGLSGNTIYF	TGTGCCAGTAGCCCAAGCCTAGGGGGCCTCTCTGGAAACACCATATATTTT
TRBJ1-2	.	TRBV7-2	.	CASSAAGPLGGYTF	TGTGCCAGCAGCGCAGCGGGACCTCTAGGCGGCTACACCTTC
TRBJ1-2	many	TRBV19	TRBD1	CASSDRGIYGYTF	TGTGCCAGTAGTGACAGGGGAATCTATGGCTACACCTTC
TRBJ1-4	.	TRBV4-3	.	CASSQEGGANEKLFF	TGCGCCAGCAGCCAAGAGGGGGGTGCTAATGAAAAACTGTTTTTT
TRBJ1-2	.	TRBV7-2	TRBD1	CASRPGGFYGYTF	TGTGCCAGCAGACCAGGGGGTTTCTATGGCTACACCTTC
TRBJ1-5	.	TRBV4-2	.	CASSQEEWTDYQPQHF	TGTGCCAGCAGCCAAGAGGAGTGGACAGACTATCAGCCCCAGCATTTT
TRBJ1-5	.	TRBV4-1	.	CASSPPGMINQPQHF	TGCGCCAGCAGCCCTCCGGGAATGATCAATCAGCCCCAGCATTTT
TRBJ1-6	once	TRBV3-1/TRBV3-2	TRBD1	CASSQDHTTGVGNSPLHF	TGTGCCAGCAGCCAAGATCATACGACAGGGGTGGGAAATTCACCCCTCCACTTT
TRBJ1-5	.	TRBV19	TRBD1	CASSIGQGLDNQPQHF	TGTGCCAGTAGTATAGGACAGGGTCTTGACAATCAGCCCCAGCATTTT
TRBJ2-2	.	TRBV4-3	.	CASSQDINTGELFF	TGCGCCAGCAGCCAAGACATTAACACCGGGGAGCTGTTTTTT
TRBJ1-3	.	TRBV2	.	CASSERTASSGNTIYF	TGTGCCAGCAGTGAACGAACTGCGAGCTCTGGAAACACCATATATTTT
TRBJ2-4	.	TRBV4-3	TRBD1	CASSLTTGKAKNIQYF	TGCGCCAGCAGCCTCACGACAGGGAAAGCCAAAAACATTCAGTACTTC
TRBJ1-4	.	TRBV2	.	CASRELSGNEKLFF	TGTGCCAGCAGGGAGCTGAGTGGCAATGAAAAACTGTTTTTT
TRBJ2-7	.	TRBV6-6	TRBD1	CASRETGQGYEQYF	TGTGCCAGCAGGGAAACGGGACAGGGCTACGAGCAGTACTTC
TRBJ2-5	.	TRBV11-3	TRBD2	CASSLSGGHQETQYF	TGTGCCAGCAGCTTAAGCGGGGGGCACCAGGAGACCCAGTACTTC
TRBJ1-1	.	TRBV7-2	.	CASSAGGGTEAFF	TGTGCCAGCAGCGCCGGGGGGGGCACTGAAGCTTTCTTT
TRBJ2-3	.	TRBV9	TRBD2	CASSGSGRALADTQYF	TGTGCCAGCAGCGGAAGCGGGAGGGCCCTCGCAGATACGCAGTATTTT
TRBJ2-2	.	TRBV20-1	.	CSASREDTGELFF	TGCAGTGCTAGTCGGGAAGACACCGGGGAGCTGTTTTTT
TRBJ1-1	.	TRBV19	.	CASSITGPNTEAFF	TGTGCCAGTAGTATCACAGGCCCGAACACTGAAGCTTTCTTT
TRBJ2-2	.	TRBV9	.	CASSPSGHILTGELFF	TGTGCCAGCAGCCCCTCCGGACATATCCTTACCGGGGAGCTGTTTTTT
TRBJ1-2	few	TRBV6-6	.	CASSKVSGNNYGYTF	TGTGCCAGCAGTAAGGTTAGCGGCAATAACTATGGCTACACCTTC
TRBJ1-5	.	TRBV9	.	CASSVLRECPYQPQHF	TGTGCCAGCAGCGTATTGCGGGAGTGCCCGTACCAGCCCCAGCATTTT
TRBJ2-4	few	TRBV10-3	.	CATQDGGGADIQYF	TGTGCCACCCAGGACGGGGGTGGGGCGGACATTCAGTACTTC
TRBJ2-3	.	TRBV5-4	.	CASSPQRVNTDTQYF	TGTGCCAGCAGCCCCCAGCGGGTCAACACAGATACGCAGTATTTT
TRBJ1-5	.	TRBV4-3	.	CASSQDQGEPQHF	TGCGCCAGCAGCCAAGATCAGGGTGAGCCCCAGCATTTT
TRBJ1-2	.	TRBV30	TRBD1	CAWSVQSQGAPLKGYTF	TGTGCCTGGAGTGTACAGAGTCAGGGGGCGCCTCTTAAGGGCTACACCTTC
TRBJ2-7	.	TRBV5-1	TRBD2	CASSTGLTYEQYF	TGCGCCAGCAGCACGGGACTAACCTACGAGCAGTACTTC
TRBJ2-3	.	TRBV6-1	.	CASSEIVMSRDRTQYF	TGTGCCAGCAGTGAAATAGTTATGTCTAGAGATAGAACGCAGTATTTT